The 2 T cell receptor beta chains given below trace back to one sample, sequenced in a study of T-cell memory formation after mild COVID-19. TCRdb independently ran MiXCR on the 5' RACE reads; one entry per CDR3 protein. Among around 190,000 distinct CDR3 sequences listed, 15% to 20% were seen once. The sample comprised PBMCs or a T cell subset sorted from them (not recorded which). These TCRs come from a man younger than 35 who had mild COVID-19 (a few samples of this study predate the infection). Cell type and time point are not known.

This chain uses TRBV29-1 with TRBJ2-2; D gene unclear. Germline CDR1 and CDR2: SQVTM and ANQGSEA. Between the trimmed V and J ends, which lost 4 bases and 6 bases, there was a span of 15 bases. The CDR3 has 14 residues. The CDR3 sequence is CSVVVGVGAGELFF. CDR3 in DNA: TGCAGCGTTGTGGTTGGGGTCGGAGCCGGGGAGCTGTTTTTT.

This clonotype was counted only a few times. The V gene is TRBV7-9, the J gene TRBJ1-1; TRBD1 matches 7 bases. V was clipped by 2 bases and J by 4 bases; unmatched bases: 13. CDR1 and CDR2 (germline): SEHNR, FQNEAQ (reference sequence). This CDR3 region has 17 residues. Here the CDR3 reads CASSLRRQGVSGTEAFF. CDR3 in DNA: TGTGCCAGCAGCTTAAGACGCCAGGGGGTGTCAGGCACTGAAGCTTTCTTT.